The 2 T cell receptor beta chains presented below share a single source sample, sequenced in a study of blood T cell repertoires in COVID-19. Only in-frame clones appear in the TCRdb table, and some are missing; sequencing was by immunoSEQ multiplex PCR. The sample yields about 200,000 clones, 83% seen once. Sequenced input: peripheral blood. These receptors all stem from a woman aged 40-49 years with active or convalescent COVID-19.

This chain joins TRBV12-3 or TRBV12-4 and TRBJ2-4; the D gene is possibly TRBD2 (5 bases). V dropped 6 bases and J dropped 8 bases, with 14 bases sitting between them. The CDR3 contains 13 residues. The CDR3 reads CASRLLSEDIQYF. As DNA, the CDR3 is TGTGCCAGCAGACTACTTTCGGAGGACATTCAGTACTTC.

The table lists this clone with a few counts. This chain links TRBV5-6 with TRBJ2-5; 10 positions match TRBD1. CDR1 and CDR2 from the germline V gene are SGHDT and YYEEEE. The CDR3 contains 14 residues. The V gene end was trimmed by 0 bases and the J gene end by 7 bases; junction bases not matched to a gene: 3. The CDR3 sequence is CASSLADRGVTQYF. The CDR3 DNA reads TGTGCCAGCAGCTTGGCGGACAGGGGGGTGACCCAGTACTTC.